This TCR beta chain was recovered during a study of CD8 T cells in ankylosing spondylitis. Whole-study results and caveats: CD8+ by phenotype, disease-linked clones were relatively rare in peripheral blood. Reportedly, matched ankylosing spondylitis synovial fluid was significantly enriched for disease-linked clones. It appeared that ankylosing spondylitis blood was characterized by a TCR beta motif of several highly homologous variants. Several of the motif variants were reported before in synovial fluid and blood from reactive arthritis.

This clonotype was recorded a few times. The antigen remains undetermined. The V end lost 4 bases, the J end lost 5 bases, and 17 bases lay between the germline ends. CDR3 length equals 16 residues. CDR1 is MGHDK, CDR2 SYGVNS, per germline. 5'-RACE, quantitative and with molecular barcodes, yielded the TCR beta libraries. One entry per CDR3 protein, called by TCRdb with MiXCR from the 5' RACE reads. Among roughly 400,000 distinct CDR3 sequences, 20% to 25% were seen once, and the ten largest hold about 17%. V and J are TRBV25-1 and TRBJ2-2; tentatively, D is TRBD1 (6 bases). The clonotype originates from a male donor with ankylosing spondylitis. Sequencing was done on a sample of blood, either unsorted or a sorted T cell fraction (not recorded which). The CDR3 region is CASSATGHIKTGELFF. The CDR3, as DNA: TGTGCCAGCAGTGCCACGGGACACATCAAGACCGGGGAGCTGTTTTTT.